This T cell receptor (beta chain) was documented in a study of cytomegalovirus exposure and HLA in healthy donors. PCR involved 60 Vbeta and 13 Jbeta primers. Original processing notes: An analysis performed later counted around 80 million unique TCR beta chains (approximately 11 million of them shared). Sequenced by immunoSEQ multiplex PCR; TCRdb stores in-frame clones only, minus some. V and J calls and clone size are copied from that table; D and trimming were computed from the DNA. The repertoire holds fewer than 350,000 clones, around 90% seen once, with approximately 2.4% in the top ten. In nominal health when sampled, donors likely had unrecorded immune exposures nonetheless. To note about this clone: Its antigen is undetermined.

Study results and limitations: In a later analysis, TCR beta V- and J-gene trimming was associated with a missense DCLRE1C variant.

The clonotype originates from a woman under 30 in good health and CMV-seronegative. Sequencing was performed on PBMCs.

The CDR3 DNA sequence: TGTGCCAGCAGCTTGTCTAGTGGGGAGACCCAGTACTTC. It translates to CASSLSSGETQYF. This chain connects TRBV11-2 to TRBJ2-5; D is ambiguous. The V end was cut by 3 bases, the J end by 5 bases, with 10 bases between. CDR1 SGHAT and CDR2 FQNNGV come from the germline V gene. This CDR3 has 13 amino acids.